The rows below give T cell receptor beta chains drawn from one sample of a study of T cell responses to AZD1222 COVID-19 vaccine. This table comes from immunoSEQ multiplex PCR, and its TCRdb copy is limited to in-frame clones, with some not included. The table records 150,000 to 200,000 clones, 90% of them present only once. Source: peripheral blood, taken 28 days after the second AZD1222 dose. The receptors come from an adult who received the AZD1222 COVID-19 vaccine. Each CDR3 is given with its conserved first and last residue. The D gene is left open where the match is weak. Clone size is given for some rows only: seen once, a few or many times, or a class if the clone is expanded.

v_gene	d_gene	abundance	j_gene	CDR3aa	CDR3nt
TRBV4-3	NA	NA	TRBJ1-1	CASSQVFQVNTEAFF	TGCGCCAGCAGCCAAGTTTTCCAGGTGAACACTGAAGCTTTCTTT
TRBV11-2	NA	once	TRBJ1-5	CASSLEGSNQPQHF	TGTGCCAGCAGCTTAGAGGGCAGTAATCAGCCCCAGCATTTT
TRBV30	NA	NA	TRBJ1-2	CAWSKGSYGYTF	TGTGCCTGGAGTAAGGGGTCCTATGGCTACACCTTC
TRBV3-1/TRBV3-2	NA	NA	TRBJ2-5	CASSQRLNQETQYF	TGTGCCAGCAGCCAACGGCTTAACCAAGAGACCCAGTACTTC
TRBV6-1	NA	NA	TRBJ2-4	CASSEALLGLQAFVAKNIQYF	TGTGCCAGCAGTGAAGCGCTTCTAGGTTTGCAAGCGTTCGTAGCCAAAAACATTCAGTACTTC
TRBV28	NA	NA	TRBJ1-2	CASSFGRADFYGYTF	TGTGCCAGCAGTTTCGGACGGGCGGATTTCTATGGCTACACCTTC
TRBV14	TRBD2	NA	TRBJ2-1	CASSQRGLVGNEQFF	TGTGCCAGCAGCCAACGGGGACTAGTTGGCAATGAGCAGTTCTTC
TRBV5-1	NA	many	TRBJ2-7	CASSHTVGGPLSYEQYF	TGCGCCAGCAGCCATACTGTTGGGGGCCCACTCTCCTACGAGCAGTACTTC
TRBV28	NA	NA	TRBJ2-5	CASSKRGPQQETQYF	TGTGCCAGCAGTAAACGGGGCCCTCAGCAAGAGACCCAGTACTTC
TRBV9	TRBD1	NA	TRBJ2-2	CASSPGTGNTGELFF	TGTGCCAGCAGCCCCGGGACAGGGAACACCGGGGAGCTGTTTTTT
TRBV4-2	NA	NA	TRBJ2-2	CASSQDPANTGELFF	TGTGCCAGCAGCCAAGATCCCGCCAACACCGGGGAGCTGTTTTTT
TRBV28	NA	NA	TRBJ1-2	CASSGHYGYTF	TGTGCCAGCAGTGGACACTATGGCTACACCTTC
TRBV5-1	TRBD1	NA	TRBJ2-3	CASRLIPGQRQYF	TGCGCCAGCAGACTAATCCCGGGACAGCGTCAGTATTTT
TRBV5-4	NA	NA	TRBJ1-2	CASSLATRGRSGYTF	TGTGCCAGCAGCTTGGCGACGCGGGGGCGGTCCGGCTACACCTTC
TRBV3-1/TRBV3-2	NA	NA	TRBJ1-2	CASSQHSSQGMNGYTF	TGTGCCAGCAGCCAACACTCCTCACAGGGAATGAATGGCTACACCTTC
TRBV7-9	TRBD2	NA	TRBJ2-7	CASSSNLGLAGVVSYEQYF	TGTGCCAGCAGCTCTAACCTGGGACTAGCGGGAGTGGTTAGTTACGAGCAGTACTTC